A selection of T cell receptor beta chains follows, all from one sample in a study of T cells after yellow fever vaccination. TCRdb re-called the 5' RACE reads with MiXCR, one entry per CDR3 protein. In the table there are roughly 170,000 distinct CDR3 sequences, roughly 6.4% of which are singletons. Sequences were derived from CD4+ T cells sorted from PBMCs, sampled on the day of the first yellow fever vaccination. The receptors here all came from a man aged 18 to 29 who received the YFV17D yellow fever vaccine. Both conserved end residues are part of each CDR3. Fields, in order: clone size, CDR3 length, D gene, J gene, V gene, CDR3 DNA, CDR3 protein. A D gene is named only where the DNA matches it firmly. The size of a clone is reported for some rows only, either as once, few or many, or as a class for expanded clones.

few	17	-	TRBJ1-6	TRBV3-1	TGTGCCAGCAGCCAAGTTTCCGGACACGACTATAATTCACCCCTCCACTTT	CASSQVSGHDYNSPLHF
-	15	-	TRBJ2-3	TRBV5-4	TGTGCCAGCAGCTGGGCTAATGACGCCACAGATACGCAGTATTTT	CASSWANDATDTQYF
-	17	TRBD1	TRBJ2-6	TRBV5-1	TGCGCCAGCAGCTTGGTGGGGACAGGAGCTGGGGCCAACGTCCTGACTTTC	CASSLVGTGAGANVLTF
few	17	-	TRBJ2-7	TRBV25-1	TGTGCCAGCACGGGTGGACAGAAGACACCGTTCTCCTACGAGCAGTACTTC	CASTGGQKTPFSYEQYF
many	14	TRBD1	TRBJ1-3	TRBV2	TGTGCCAGCAGTGGAGGACAGGGGTTGTCGACCATATATTTT	CASSGGQGLSTIYF
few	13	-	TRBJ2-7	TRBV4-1	TGCGCCAGCAGCCAAGATCGGGGATTCGGGCAGTACTTC	CASSQDRGFGQYF
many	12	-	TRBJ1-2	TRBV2	TGTGCCAGCAGTGACAGGTTATATGGCTACACCTTC	CASSDRLYGYTF
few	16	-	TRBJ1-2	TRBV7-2	TGTGCCAGCAGCTCACCGGAACAGGGAATTAACTATGGCTACACCTTC	CASSSPEQGINYGYTF
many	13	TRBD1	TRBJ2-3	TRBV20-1	TGCAGTGCTACCCGACAGGGCGCAGATACGCAGTATTTT	CSATRQGADTQYF
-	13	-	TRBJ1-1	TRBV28	TGTGCCAGCAGCCTAATCGACAGATTAGAAGCTTTCTTT	CASSLIDRLEAFF
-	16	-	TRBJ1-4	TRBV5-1	TGCGCCAGCAGCTCGGGCCTGAGAGGGACTAATGAAAAACTGTTTTTT	CASSSGLRGTNEKLFF
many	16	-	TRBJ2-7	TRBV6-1	TGTGCCAGCAGTGAAAGCCCCAGGGGGGCGGATTACGAGCAGTACTTC	CASSESPRGADYEQYF
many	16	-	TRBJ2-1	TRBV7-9	TGTGCCAGCAGCCCGGGACTTTTGAGCTCCTACAATGAGCAGTTCTTC	CASSPGLLSSYNEQFF
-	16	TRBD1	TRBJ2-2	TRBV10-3	TGTGCCATAGGAGTGGGACAGGGGGCTTCAAGCGGGGAGCTGTTTTTT	CAIGVGQGASSGELFF
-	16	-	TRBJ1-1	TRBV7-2	TGTGCCAGCAGCTTTCAGGGTGGGATGAGTTCGACTGAAGCTTTCTTT	CASSFQGGMSSTEAFF
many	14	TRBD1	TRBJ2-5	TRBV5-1	TGCGCCAGCAGCTCTGCGACAGGGACGGAGACCCAGTACTTC	CASSSATGTETQYF